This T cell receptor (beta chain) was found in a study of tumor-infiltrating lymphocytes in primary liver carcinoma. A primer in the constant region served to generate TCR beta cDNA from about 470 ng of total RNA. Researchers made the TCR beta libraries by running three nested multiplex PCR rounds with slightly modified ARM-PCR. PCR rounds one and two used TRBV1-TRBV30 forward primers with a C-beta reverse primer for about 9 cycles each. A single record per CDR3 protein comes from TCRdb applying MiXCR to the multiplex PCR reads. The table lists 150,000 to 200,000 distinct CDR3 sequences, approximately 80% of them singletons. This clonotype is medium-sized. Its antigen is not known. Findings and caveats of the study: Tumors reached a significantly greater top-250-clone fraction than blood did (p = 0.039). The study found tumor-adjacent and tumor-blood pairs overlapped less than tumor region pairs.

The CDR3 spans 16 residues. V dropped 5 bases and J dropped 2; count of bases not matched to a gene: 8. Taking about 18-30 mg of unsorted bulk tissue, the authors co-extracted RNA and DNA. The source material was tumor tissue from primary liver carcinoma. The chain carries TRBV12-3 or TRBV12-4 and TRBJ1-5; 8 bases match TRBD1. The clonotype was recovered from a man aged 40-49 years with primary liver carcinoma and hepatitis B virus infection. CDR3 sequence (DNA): TGTGCCAGCAGTACAACTCCGGGACAGGGCAATCAGCCCCAGCATTTT. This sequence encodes CASSTTPGQGNQPQHF.